These 16 T cell receptor beta chains were all obtained from the same sample, sequenced in a study of identical twins. TCRdb fed the 5' RACE reads into MiXCR, producing one record per CDR3 protein. The data show over 500,000 distinct CDR3 sequences, roughly a fifth seen once. These data were likewise used in another study, on T cells expressing NK-cell markers.

Source material: CD4+ T cells sorted from blood. The receptors come from a woman aged 18-29 years in good health.

V and J are TRBV2 and TRBJ2-2; possibly TRBD2 for D (6 bases). CDR3 length: 14 amino acids. CDR1 is SNHLY, CDR2 FYNNEI, per germline. V lost 7 bases to trimming and J lost 1 base, with 10 bases between them. The CDR3 sequence is CASKASENTGELFF. CDR3 DNA sequence: TGTGCCAGCAAGGCTAGCGAGAACACCGGGGAGCTGTTTTTT.

J is TRBJ1-5 and V is TRBV2; D remains ambiguous. Trimming cost V 8 bases and J 4 bases, with 12 bases left between them. CDR3 length: 13 residues. The germline CDR1 and CDR2 sequences are SNHLY and FYNNEI. The CDR3 sequence is CASCGNLNQPQHF. CDR3 in DNA: TGTGCCAGCTGTGGGAACCTTAATCAGCCCCAGCATTTT.

In this sample, this clonotype turned up once. This chain links TRBV7-2 with TRBJ2-2; no clear D. The CDR3 spans 15 residues. Trimming left V 5 bases short and J 2 bases short, with 12 bases between. Germline CDR1 SGHTA, CDR2 FQGNSA. For the CDR3, the DNA is TGTGCCAGCAGCCCCTGGACGGATAACACCGGGGAGCTGTTTTTT. Translation: CASSPWTDNTGELFF.

CDR3 protein: CASRVGGQETQYF. CDR3 in DNA: TGTGCCAGCAGGGTGGGTGGGCAAGAGACCCAGTACTTC. The V and J genes are TRBV25-1 and TRBJ2-5; D remains ambiguous. The CDR3 spans 13 residues. Germline V gives CDR1 MGHDK, CDR2 SYGVNS. Trimming cost V 6 bases and J 2 bases, with 10 bases left between them.

In its sample, this clonotype was seen a few times. The chain links TRBV7-2 to TRBJ1-5; no firm D call. Germline CDR1 SGHTA, CDR2 FQGNSA. This CDR3 spans 15 amino acids. V gave up 3 bases and J gave up 1 base, with 10 bases separating them. CDR3 residues: CASSFRAGSNQPQHF. For the CDR3, the DNA is TGTGCCAGCAGCTTTAGGGCGGGAAGCAATCAGCCCCAGCATTTT.

The chain joins TRBV30 to TRBJ2-3, with TRBD2 matching over 8 bases. V lost 2 bases, J lost 2 bases, and 6 bases stayed unmatched. This CDR3 comprises 15 residues. Per the germline V gene, CDR1 is GTSNPN and CDR2 is SVGIG (reference sequence). CDR3 in amino acids: CAWSPGTRLTDTQYF. The CDR3, as DNA: TGTGCCTGGAGTCCCGGGACTAGACTCACAGATACGCAGTATTTT.

This clonotype was detected only a few times. V is TRBV6-1 and J is TRBJ1-1; no clear D gene. V shed 6 bases and J shed 6 bases, with 17 bases lying between them. Germline-derived CDR1 and CDR2 are MNHNS and SASEGT. This CDR3 contains 14 residues. The DNA of the CDR3 is TGTGCCAGCAGCAAACCAACCCTCCCCGCTGAAGCTTTCTTT. Encoded protein: CASSKPTLPAEAFF.

The chain couples TRBV7-2 to TRBJ2-1; D is uncertain. CDR1 and CDR2 from the germline V gene are SGHTA and FQGNSA. CDR3 length: 14 amino acids. V was pared by 2 bases and J by 8 bases, with 13 bases between. The CDR3 bases are TGTGCCAGCAGCTTATCGGGCACGTCTTATGAGCAGTTCTTC. Its translation is CASSLSGTSYEQFF.

This clonotype was picked up a small number of times. The CDR3 nucleotides are TGTGCCAGCAGCTTCGACCCATTGACAGATACGCAGTATTTT. This gives the protein CASSFDPLTDTQYF. The chain has TRBV7-9 and TRBJ2-3; D uncertain. This CDR3 spans 14 amino acids. Trimming took 3 bases from V and 3 from J, leaving 10 bases between them. Germline V gene lookup returns CDR1 SEHNR and CDR2 FQNEAQ (reference sequence).

The chain links TRBV24-1 to TRBJ2-1; D might be TRBD2 (5 bases). Deletions cut 2 bases from V and 7 bases from J, with 11 bases between. This CDR3 has 14 amino acids. The V gene's germline CDR1 is KGHDR and CDR2 SFDVKD. CDR3 in DNA: TGTGCCACCAGTGATTCAGAGGGTCGGAATGAGCAGTTCTTC. Translating it yields CATSDSEGRNEQFF.

This clonotype was found a few times. J is TRBJ2-3 and V is TRBV5-6; D could derive from TRBD1 or TRBD2 (5 bases each). Trimming shortened V by 0 bases and J by 5 bases, and 13 bases separated the two germline ends. The CDR3 totals 15 residues. The germline CDR1 and CDR2 sequences are SGHDT and YYEEEE. The CDR3: CASSLAGTPRDTQYF. DNA for the CDR3: TGTGCCAGCAGCTTGGCTGGGACCCCACGAGATACGCAGTATTTT.

V usage is TRBV6-2 or TRBV6-3 and J usage is TRBJ2-7; D possibly corresponds to TRBD2 (7 bases). CDR1 MNHEY and CDR2 SVGEGT come from the germline V gene. Between the trimmed V and J ends, which lost 6 bases and 3 bases, there was a span of 21 bases. The CDR3 consists of 16 residues. The DNA for the CDR3 is TGTGCCAGCAGCAGCAGGGGACTACTGATGGACTACGAGCAGTACTTC. It encodes CASSSRGLLMDYEQYF.

This clonotype came up a few times. The chain employs TRBV12-3 or TRBV12-4 and TRBJ1-4, with 8 bases that match TRBD1. V was pared by 2 bases and J by 14 bases, with 10 bases of the junction left unmatched. The CDR3 loop spans 14 amino acids. CDR3 region: CASSLNRGQGGLFF. Written as DNA, the CDR3 is TGTGCCAGCAGTTTAAACCGCGGACAGGGCGGGCTGTTTTTT.

The chain has TRBV29-1 and TRBJ2-3; 8 bases match TRBD1. Germline V gene data show CDR1 as SQVTM and CDR2 as ANQGSEA. The CDR3 spans 12 residues. Germline trimming cut 3 bases from V and 5 bases from J; bases unmatched to any gene: 1. The CDR3 loop reads CSVDRGQDTQYF. The CDR3 DNA is TGCAGCGTTGACAGGGGGCAAGATACGCAGTATTTT.

This clonotype was observed a handful of times. The chain employs TRBV20-1 and TRBJ2-1, with D perhaps matching TRBD1 (7 bases). Germline V CDR1 and CDR2: DFQATT, SNEGSKA (reference sequence). V was shortened by 5 bases and J by 7 bases, with 18 bases between the two germline ends. The CDR3 is 14 residues long. CDR3 amino acids: CSAGGGVALNEQFF. CDR3 coding DNA: TGCAGTGCTGGAGGGGGCGTTGCCCTTAATGAGCAGTTCTTC.

The chain couples TRBV20-1 to TRBJ2-2; D is uncertain. CDR3 size: 14 residues. Germline values: CDR1 DFQATT, CDR2 SNEGSKA (reference sequence). V was cut by 6 bases and J by 1 base, with 12 bases left in between. As DNA, the CDR3 is TGCAGTGCCATAAGGCTGGGGAACACCGGGGAGCTGTTTTTT. Its translation: CSAIRLGNTGELFF.